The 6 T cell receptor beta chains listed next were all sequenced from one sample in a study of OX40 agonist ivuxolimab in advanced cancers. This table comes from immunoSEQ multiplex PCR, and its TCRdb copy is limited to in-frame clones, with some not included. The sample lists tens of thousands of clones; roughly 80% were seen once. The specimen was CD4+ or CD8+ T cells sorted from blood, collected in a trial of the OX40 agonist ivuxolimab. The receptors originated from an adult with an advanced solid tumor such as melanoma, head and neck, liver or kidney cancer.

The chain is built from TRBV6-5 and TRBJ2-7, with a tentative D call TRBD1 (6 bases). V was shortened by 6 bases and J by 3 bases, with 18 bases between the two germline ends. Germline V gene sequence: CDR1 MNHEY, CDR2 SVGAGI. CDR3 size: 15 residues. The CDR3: CASSLSGTLRYEQYF. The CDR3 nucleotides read TGTGCCAGCAGCCTGTCCGGGACACTACGCTACGAGCAGTACTTC.

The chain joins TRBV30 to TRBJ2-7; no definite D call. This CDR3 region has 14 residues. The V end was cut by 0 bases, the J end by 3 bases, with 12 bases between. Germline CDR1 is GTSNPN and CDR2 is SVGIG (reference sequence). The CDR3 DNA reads TGTGCCTGGAGTGTCCAGTCAGGACGCTACGAGCAGTACTTC. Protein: CAWSVQSGRYEQYF.

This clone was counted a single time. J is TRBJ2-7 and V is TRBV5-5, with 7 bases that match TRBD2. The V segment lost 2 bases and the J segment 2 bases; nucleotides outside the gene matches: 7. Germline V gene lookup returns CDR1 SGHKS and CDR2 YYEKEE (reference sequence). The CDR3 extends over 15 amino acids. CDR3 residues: CASSFFAGETYEQYF. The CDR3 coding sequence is TGTGCCAGCAGCTTTTTCGCGGGAGAGACCTACGAGCAGTACTTC.

The CDR3 region has the DNA TGTGCCAGCAGCCCTTTCGTCTCGACAAGCGGTTACTCCTACGAGCAGTACTTC. It encodes CASSPFVSTSGYSYEQYF. This chain connects TRBV5-5 to TRBJ2-7, with D possibly being TRBD2 (5 bases). The CDR3 loop spans 18 amino acids. Trimming took 4 bases from V and 0 from J, leaving 23 bases between them. Per the germline V gene, CDR1 is SGHKS and CDR2 is YYEKEE (reference sequence).

The CDR3 DNA sequence: TGTGCCAGCAGCAAGAACGGGAGGCCTAATGAAAAACTGTTTTTT. Its translation: CASSKNGRPNEKLFF. The V and J genes are TRBV21-1 and TRBJ1-4. TRBV21-1 corresponds to a pseudogene. This CDR3 region has 15 residues.

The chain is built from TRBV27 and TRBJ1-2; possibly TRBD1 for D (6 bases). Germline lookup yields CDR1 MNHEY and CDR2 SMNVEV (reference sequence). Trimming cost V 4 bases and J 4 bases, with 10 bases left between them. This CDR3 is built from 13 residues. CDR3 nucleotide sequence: TGTGCCAGCAGTTCCACAGGGCCCTATGGCTACACCTTC. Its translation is CASSSTGPYGYTF.